This T cell receptor (beta chain) was found in a study of cytomegalovirus exposure and HLA in healthy donors. This CDR3 contains 15 residues. Germline-derived CDR1 and CDR2 are SGHVS and FQNEAQ. V was pared by 5 bases and J by 0 bases, with 10 bases between. The PCR made use of 60 Vbeta and 13 Jbeta primers. The repertoire was sequenced with immunoSEQ multiplex PCR; TCRdb's copy has only in-frame clones and lacks some. This sample has 120,000 or so clones; approximately 78% occur once, and the top ten carry around 2%. This chain joins TRBV7-8 and TRBJ1-4; no definite D call. The sample taken for sequencing was PBMCs. This receptor was identified in a man aged 35 to 55 in good health and CMV-seronegative. The CDR3 DNA reads as TGTGCCAGCAGCCCGGTTTTTGCAACTAATGAAAAACTGTTTTTT. It translates to CASSPVFATNEKLFF.